Listed below are T cell receptor beta chains from one sample, sequenced in a study of spatial heterogeneity in lung cancer. Each CDR3 protein gets one entry after TCRdb re-called the 5' RACE reads with MiXCR. The sample has around 92,000 distinct CDR3 sequences; approximately 12% are singletons. This sample comprised PBMCs, obtained at surgery. The source of these receptors is a male donor with early-stage non-small cell lung cancer. Each CDR3 is given with its conserved first and last residue. The order of the fields is V gene, CDR3 length, J gene, D gene, clone size, CDR3 protein, CDR3 DNA. The D gene is left open where the match is weak. Rows give clone size only sometimes, using once, few, many, or a class for an expanded clone.

V: TRBV4-1
length: 15
J: TRBJ2-3
D: TRBD2
size: few
CDR3: CASSQGAGGLDTQYF
DNA: TGCGCCAGCAGCCAGGGGGCGGGGGGGCTTGATACGCAGTATTTT

V: TRBV9
length: 13
J: TRBJ2-5
D: NA
size: NA
CDR3: CASSVSTGETQYF
DNA: TGTGCCAGCAGCGTATCAACTGGAGAGACCCAGTACTTC

V: TRBV20-1
length: 15
J: TRBJ2-1
D: NA
size: few
CDR3: CSARVGLRSFDEQFF
DNA: TGCAGTGCTAGAGTGGGCCTACGTTCATTCGATGAGCAGTTCTTC

V: TRBV6-6
length: 11
J: TRBJ2-5
D: NA
size: many
CDR3: CASSFRETQYF
DNA: TGTGCCAGCAGTTTCCGAGAGACCCAGTACTTC

V: TRBV28
length: 14
J: TRBJ1-3
D: NA
size: NA
CDR3: CASTPQGPGNTIYF
DNA: TGTGCCAGCACCCCGCAGGGGCCGGGAAACACCATATATTTT

V: TRBV29-1
length: 16
J: TRBJ2-1
D: TRBD1
size: few
CDR3: CSVEEPDRGYYNEQFF
DNA: TGCAGCGTTGAAGAACCCGACAGGGGATACTACAATGAGCAGTTCTTC

V: TRBV5-1
length: 13
J: TRBJ2-5
D: NA
size: few
CDR3: CASSLVPQETQYF
DNA: TGCGCCAGCAGCTTGGTGCCCCAGGAGACCCAGTACTTC

V: TRBV6-1
length: 14
J: TRBJ2-2
D: NA
size: few
CDR3: CATIPGTQVGELFF
DNA: TGTGCCACAATCCCCGGGACCCAGGTCGGGGAGCTGTTTTTT

V: TRBV20-1
length: 15
J: TRBJ2-3
D: TRBD1
size: few
CDR3: CSAEAGQGNTDTQYF
DNA: TGCAGTGCGGAGGCAGGACAGGGTAACACAGATACGCAGTATTTT

V: TRBV20-1
length: 11
J: TRBJ2-7
D: NA
size: few
CDR3: CSARVSREQYF
DNA: TGCAGTGCTAGAGTGAGTCGGGAGCAGTACTTC

V: TRBV7-8
length: 17
J: TRBJ2-5
D: NA
size: many
CDR3: CASSLEGPTVPQETQYF
DNA: TGTGCCAGCAGCTTAGAGGGTCCGACAGTACCACAAGAGACCCAGTACTTC

V: TRBV30
length: 14
J: TRBJ1-5
D: TRBD1
size: NA
CDR3: CASSGTGSNQPQHF
DNA: TGTGCCTCCTCCGGGACAGGAAGCAATCAGCCCCAGCATTTT

V: TRBV20-1
length: 18
J: TRBJ2-3
D: TRBD2
size: NA
CDR3: CSALGLAGPIESTDTQYF
DNA: TGCAGTGCTCTGGGACTAGCGGGGCCGATTGAGAGCACAGATACGCAGTATTTT

V: TRBV7-2
length: 14
J: TRBJ1-2
D: NA
size: NA
CDR3: CASSLVALPNGYTF
DNA: TGTGCCAGCAGCTTAGTAGCACTTCCTAATGGCTACACCTTC

V: TRBV12-3/TRBV12-4
length: 14
J: TRBJ1-6
D: NA
size: NA
CDR3: CASSLAQKNSPLHF
DNA: TGTGCCAGCAGTTTAGCACAGAAGAATTCACCCCTCCACTTT

V: TRBV2
length: 14
J: TRBJ1-1
D: NA
size: few
CDR3: CASSVGVLGAEAFF
DNA: TGTGCCAGCAGTGTCGGGGTCCTAGGCGCTGAAGCTTTCTTT

V: TRBV6-2/TRBV6-3
length: 15
J: TRBJ1-2
D: TRBD1
size: few
CDR3: CASKEGQGRNYGYTF
DNA: TGTGCCAGCAAGGAGGGACAGGGAAGAAACTATGGCTACACCTTC

V: TRBV6-2/TRBV6-3
length: 15
J: TRBJ1-1
D: NA
size: NA
CDR3: CASRSGPGPNTEAFF
DNA: TGTGCCAGCAGATCCGGCCCAGGACCGAACACTGAAGCTTTCTTT

V: TRBV21-1
length: 16
J: TRBJ2-7
D: NA
size: NA
CDR3: CASSKGETGGGYEQYF
DNA: TGTGCCAGCAGCAAAGGAGAGACAGGGGGCGGATACGAGCAGTACTTC

V: TRBV29-1
length: 13
J: TRBJ2-7
D: NA
size: NA
CDR3: CSVEEPSSYEQYF
DNA: TGCAGCGTTGAAGAACCAAGTTCCTACGAGCAGTACTTC

V: TRBV20-1
length: 20
J: TRBJ2-7
D: TRBD2
size: many
CDR3: CSARALFTGATSGSSYEQYF
DNA: TGCAGTGCTAGAGCCCTCTTCACAGGGGCGACTAGCGGAAGCTCCTACGAGCAGTACTTC

V: TRBV20-1
length: 16
J: TRBJ2-2
D: TRBD2
size: few
CDR3: CSARAGGSVSTGELFF
DNA: TGCAGTGCTAGAGCCGGCGGGAGCGTGTCCACCGGGGAGCTGTTTTTT

V: TRBV20-1
length: 15
J: TRBJ2-5
D: TRBD2
size: NA
CDR3: CSARDSGRAGETQYF
DNA: TGCAGTGCTAGAGATAGCGGGAGGGCCGGAGAGACCCAGTACTTC

V: TRBV7-9
length: 14
J: TRBJ2-4
D: NA
size: few
CDR3: CASSPHTAKNIQYF
DNA: TGTGCCAGCAGCCCCCACACAGCCAAAAACATTCAGTACTTC

V: TRBV10-3
length: 14
J: TRBJ2-7
D: TRBD1
size: many
CDR3: CAISSGQLEYAQYF
DNA: TGTGCCATCAGCTCGGGACAGTTAGAATATGCGCAGTACTTC

V: TRBV20-1
length: 15
J: TRBJ1-1
D: NA
size: few
CDR3: CSARRGRTVNTEAFF
DNA: TGCAGTGCTAGACGAGGTAGGACAGTGAACACTGAAGCTTTCTTT

V: TRBV20-1
length: 15
J: TRBJ2-5
D: NA
size: few
CDR3: CSARGRRGAEETQYF
DNA: TGCAGTGCCAGGGGCCGCCGGGGAGCGGAAGAGACCCAGTACTTC

V: TRBV7-9
length: 15
J: TRBJ2-3
D: TRBD2
size: many
CDR3: CASSLEGLAGVTQYF
DNA: TGTGCCAGCAGCTTAGAGGGACTAGCGGGAGTTACGCAGTATTTT

V: TRBV6-5
length: 15
J: TRBJ2-3
D: TRBD1
size: few
CDR3: CASSYSNRGIDTQYF
DNA: TGTGCCAGCAGTTACTCGAACAGGGGGATAGATACGCAGTATTTT

V: TRBV28
length: 14
J: TRBJ2-4
D: NA
size: NA
CDR3: CASGGWATGNIQYF
DNA: TGTGCCAGCGGAGGTTGGGCCACTGGAAACATTCAGTACTTC

V: TRBV7-9
length: 15
J: TRBJ1-4
D: TRBD1
size: few
CDR3: CASSPGQGFNEKLFF
DNA: TGTGCCAGCAGCCCGGGACAGGGGTTTAATGAAAAACTGTTTTTT

V: TRBV20-1
length: 15
J: TRBJ2-2
D: TRBD1
size: NA
CDR3: CSASQQGARSGELFF
DNA: TGCAGTGCTAGCCAACAGGGGGCTCGATCCGGGGAGCTGTTTTTT

V: TRBV28
length: 13
J: TRBJ2-5
D: NA
size: few
CDR3: CAINIGSQETQYF
DNA: TGTGCCATCAACATAGGGAGCCAAGAGACCCAGTACTTC

V: TRBV28
length: 13
J: TRBJ2-5
D: NA
size: NA
CDR3: CASSLGQLETQYF
DNA: TGTGCCAGCAGTTTGGGTCAGTTAGAGACCCAGTACTTC

V: TRBV19
length: 15
J: TRBJ1-2
D: TRBD1
size: NA
CDR3: CASSMGTGSGYGYTF
DNA: TGTGCCAGTAGTATGGGGACAGGTAGCGGCTATGGCTACACCTTC

V: TRBV7-2
length: 16
J: TRBJ1-2
D: TRBD1
size: few
CDR3: CASSLERTGVLRGYTF
DNA: TGTGCCAGCAGCTTAGAGCGGACAGGGGTTCTCAGGGGCTACACCTTC

V: TRBV29-1
length: 11
J: TRBJ2-3
D: NA
size: NA
CDR3: CSVTSTDTQYF
DNA: TGCAGCGTAACAAGCACAGATACGCAGTATTTT

V: TRBV7-9
length: 17
J: TRBJ1-3
D: NA
size: few
CDR3: CASSLPLGTRYGNTIYF
DNA: TGTGCCAGCAGCTTACCCCTCGGGACAAGATACGGAAACACCATATATTTT

V: TRBV7-2
length: 14
J: TRBJ2-1
D: NA
size: NA
CDR3: CASSLVLGTDEQFF
DNA: TGTGCCAGCAGCTTAGTCTTAGGGACGGATGAGCAGTTCTTC

V: TRBV29-1
length: 12
J: TRBJ2-5
D: NA
size: NA
CDR3: CSYRQFQETQYF
DNA: TGCAGCTACCGACAATTCCAAGAGACCCAGTACTTC